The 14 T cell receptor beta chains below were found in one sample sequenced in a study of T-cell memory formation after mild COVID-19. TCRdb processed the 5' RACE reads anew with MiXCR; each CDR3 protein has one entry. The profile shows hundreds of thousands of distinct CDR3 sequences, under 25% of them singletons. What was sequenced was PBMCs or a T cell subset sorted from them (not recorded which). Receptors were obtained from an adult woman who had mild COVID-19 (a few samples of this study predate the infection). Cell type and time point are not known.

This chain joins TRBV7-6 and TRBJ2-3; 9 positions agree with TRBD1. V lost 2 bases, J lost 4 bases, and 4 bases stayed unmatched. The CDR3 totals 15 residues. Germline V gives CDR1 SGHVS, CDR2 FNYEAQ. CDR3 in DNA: TGTGCCAGCAGCTTACGAGGGACAGGGCCAGATACGCAGTATTTT. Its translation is CASSLRGTGPDTQYF.

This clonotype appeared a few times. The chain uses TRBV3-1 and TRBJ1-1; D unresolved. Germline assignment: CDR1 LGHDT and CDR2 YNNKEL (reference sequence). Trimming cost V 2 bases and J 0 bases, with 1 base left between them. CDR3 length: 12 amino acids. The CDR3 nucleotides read TGTGCCAGCAGCCAACTGAACACTGAAGCTTTCTTT. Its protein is CASSQLNTEAFF.

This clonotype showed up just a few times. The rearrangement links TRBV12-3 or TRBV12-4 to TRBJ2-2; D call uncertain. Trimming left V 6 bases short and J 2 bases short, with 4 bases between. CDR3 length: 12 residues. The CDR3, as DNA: TGTGCCAGCAGCATTAACACCGGGGAGCTGTTTTTT. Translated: CASSINTGELFF.

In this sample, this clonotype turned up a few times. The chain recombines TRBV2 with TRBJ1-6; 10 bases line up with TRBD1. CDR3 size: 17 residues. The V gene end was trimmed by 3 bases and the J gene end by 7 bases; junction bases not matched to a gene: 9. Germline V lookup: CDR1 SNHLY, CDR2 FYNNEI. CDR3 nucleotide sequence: TGTGCCAGCAGTGAGAGTGGGACAGGGGCGAGCAATTCACCCCTCCACTTT. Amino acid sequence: CASSESGTGASNSPLHF.

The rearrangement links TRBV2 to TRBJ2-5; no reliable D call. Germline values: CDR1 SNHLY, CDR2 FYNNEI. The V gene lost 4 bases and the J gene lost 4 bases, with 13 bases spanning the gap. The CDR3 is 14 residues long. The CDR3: CASSGGRTRETQYF. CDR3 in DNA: TGTGCCAGCAGTGGGGGTAGGACGAGAGAGACCCAGTACTTC. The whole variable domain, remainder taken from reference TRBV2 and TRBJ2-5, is EPEVTQTPSHQVTQMGQEVILRCVPISNHLYFYWYRQILGQKVEFLVSFYNNEISEKSEIFDDQFSVERPDGSNFTLKIRSTKLEDSAMYFCASSGGRTRETQYFGPGTRLLVL.

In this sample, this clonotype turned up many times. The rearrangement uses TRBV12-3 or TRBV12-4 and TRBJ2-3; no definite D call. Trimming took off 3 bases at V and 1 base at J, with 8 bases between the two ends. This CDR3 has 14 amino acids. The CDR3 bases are TGTGCCAGCAGTTTGGGATTCGGCACAGATACGCAGTATTTT. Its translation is CASSLGFGTDTQYF.

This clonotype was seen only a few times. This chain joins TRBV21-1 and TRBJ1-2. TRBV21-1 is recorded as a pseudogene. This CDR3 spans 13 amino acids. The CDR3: CASSKIIFYGYTF. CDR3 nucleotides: TGTGCCAGCAGCAAGATTATATTCTATGGCTACACCTTC.

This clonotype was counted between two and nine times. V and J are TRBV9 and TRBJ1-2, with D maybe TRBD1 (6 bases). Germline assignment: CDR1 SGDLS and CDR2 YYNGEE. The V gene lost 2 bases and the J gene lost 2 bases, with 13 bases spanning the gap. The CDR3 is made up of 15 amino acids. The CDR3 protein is CASSVSGHPNYGYTF. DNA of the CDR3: TGTGCCAGCAGCGTTTCGGGACATCCAAACTATGGCTACACCTTC.

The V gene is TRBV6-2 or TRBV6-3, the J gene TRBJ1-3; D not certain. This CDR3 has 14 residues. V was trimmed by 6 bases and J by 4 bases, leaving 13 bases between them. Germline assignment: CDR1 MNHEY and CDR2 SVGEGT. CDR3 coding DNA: TGTGCCAGCAGGCTAACTCTGGGAGGAAACACCATATATTTT. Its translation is CASRLTLGGNTIYF.

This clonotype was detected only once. CDR3 region: CASSPQGQGFHEQFF. In nucleotides, the CDR3 is TGTGCCAGCTCACCTCAGGGACAGGGGTTCCATGAGCAGTTCTTC. The chain carries TRBV18 and TRBJ2-1; 10 bases are a match to TRBD1. This CDR3 is built from 15 residues. CDR1 and CDR2 (germline): KGHSH, LQKENI. The trim removed 3 bases at V and 8 bases at J, leaving 7 bases unmatched. Variable domain in full (rest from reference TRBV18 and TRBJ2-1): NAGVMQNPRHLVRRRGQEARLRCSPMKGHSHVYWYRQLPEEGLKFMVYLQKENIIDESGMPKERFSAEFPKEGPSILRIQQVVRGDSAAYFCASSPQGQGFHEQFFGPGTRLTVL.

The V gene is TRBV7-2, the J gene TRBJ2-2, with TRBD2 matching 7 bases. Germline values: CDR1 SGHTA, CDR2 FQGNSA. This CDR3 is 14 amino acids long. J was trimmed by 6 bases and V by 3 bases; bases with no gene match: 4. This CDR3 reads CASSFREVAGELFF. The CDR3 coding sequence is TGTGCCAGCAGCTTTCGGGAGGTCGCCGGGGAGCTGTTTTTT.

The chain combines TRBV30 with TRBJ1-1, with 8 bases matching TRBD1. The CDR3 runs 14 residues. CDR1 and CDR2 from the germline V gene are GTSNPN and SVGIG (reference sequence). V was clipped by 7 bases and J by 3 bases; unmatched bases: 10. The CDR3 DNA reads TGTGCCTACAGGACAGGGAGGATCGACACTGAAGCTTTCTTT. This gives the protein CAYRTGRIDTEAFF.

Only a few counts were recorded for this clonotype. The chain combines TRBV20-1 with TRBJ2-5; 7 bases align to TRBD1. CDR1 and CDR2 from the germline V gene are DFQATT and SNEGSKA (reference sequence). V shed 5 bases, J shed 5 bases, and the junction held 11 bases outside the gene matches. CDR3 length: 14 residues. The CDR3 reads CSAPPGQRLETQYF. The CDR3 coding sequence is TGCAGTGCTCCCCCGGGACAGCGTTTGGAGACCCAGTACTTC.

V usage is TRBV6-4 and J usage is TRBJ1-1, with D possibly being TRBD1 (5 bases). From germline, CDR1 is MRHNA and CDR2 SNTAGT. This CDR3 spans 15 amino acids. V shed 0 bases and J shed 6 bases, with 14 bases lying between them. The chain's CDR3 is CASSDSRGGSAEAFF. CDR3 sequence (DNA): TGTGCCAGCAGTGACTCGCGGGGGGGGAGCGCTGAAGCTTTCTTT.